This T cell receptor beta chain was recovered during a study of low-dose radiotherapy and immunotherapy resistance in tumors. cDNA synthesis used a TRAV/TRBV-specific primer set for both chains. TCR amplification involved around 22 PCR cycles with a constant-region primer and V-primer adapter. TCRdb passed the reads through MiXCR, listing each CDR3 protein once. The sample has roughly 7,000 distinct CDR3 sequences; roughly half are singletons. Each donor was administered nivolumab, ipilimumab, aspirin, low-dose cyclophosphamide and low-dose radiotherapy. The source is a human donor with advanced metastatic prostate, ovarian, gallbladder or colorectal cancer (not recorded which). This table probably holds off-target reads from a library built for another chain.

CDR3 protein: CSARDNSAYTQYF. In nucleotides, the CDR3 is TGCAGTGCTAGAGATAATAGCGCTTATACGCAGTATTTT. This sequence joins TRBV20-1 and TRBJ2-3, with a possible D match to TRBD2 (5 bases). V lost 0 bases to trimming and J lost 7 bases, with 11 bases between them. Germline V gene data show CDR1 as DFQATT and CDR2 as SNEGSKA (reference sequence). CDR3 length: 13 residues.